Only a few counts were recorded for the clone carrying this TCR beta chain. Trimming at V came to 4 bases and at J to 4 bases, leaving 6 bases not matched to a gene. Germline loops: CDR1 SGHRS, CDR2 YFSETQ. CDR3 length equals 15 residues. These data are taken from a study of T-cell reconstitution after alpha-beta-depleted transplantation in children. The library targeted TCRbeta and was prepared with unique molecular identifiers. MiXCR, run by TCRdb on the PCR reads, gives a single entry per CDR3 protein. The sample consists of under 450,000 distinct CDR3 sequences, approximately 12% of them appearing once.

Sequencing used PBMCs, obtained from the stem cell graft. This clonotype was obtained from a human donor who donated a stem cell graft to a child with Fanconi anemia. The rearrangement joins TRBV5-1 to TRBJ1-4, with TRBD1 identical over 8 bases. This chain's CDR3 is CASSPTGGSNEKLFF. In DNA form, the CDR3 reads TGCGCCAGCAGCCCAACAGGGGGAAGTAATGAAAAACTGTTTTTT.